Each of the 4 T cell receptor beta chains below was sequenced from the same sample in a study of T-cell reconstitution after alpha-beta-depleted transplantation in children. Using unique molecular identifiers, the investigators prepared the TCRbeta library. TCRdb reprocessed the PCR reads via MiXCR and lists one record per CDR3 protein. The sample consists of 60,000 or so distinct CDR3 sequences, 40% to 55% of them appearing once. The specimen comprised PBMCs, mostly from graft donor cells, sampled 360 days after TCRalphabeta/CD19-depleted stem cell transplant. The receptor source for this set is a male patient between 5 and 17 years old who had a stem cell transplant for acute lymphoblastic leukemia, so the T cells may come from the graft donor.

This clonotype was counted between two and nine times. CDR3 sequence reads: CSAPGQLNTGELFF. CDR3 sequence (DNA): TGCAGTGCTCCGGGACAGCTCAACACCGGGGAGCTGTTTTTT. The rearrangement uses TRBV20-1 and TRBJ2-2, with TRBD1 identical over 7 bases. The CDR3 is made up of 14 amino acids. Germline CDR1 is DFQATT and CDR2 is SNEGSKA (reference sequence). Losses at the gene ends were 5 bases for V and 2 bases for J; bases not matched to a gene: 5.

This rearrangement joins TRBV6-2 or TRBV6-3 to TRBJ1-2; 12 nucleotides agree with TRBD1. The CDR3 has 13 amino acids. V lost 6 bases to trimming and J lost 7 bases; unmatched junction nucleotides: 3. CDR1 is MNHEY, CDR2 SVGEGT, per germline. In DNA form, the CDR3 reads TGTGCCAGCAGGGGACAGGGGGCGCGTGGCTACACCTTC. Its protein is CASRGQGARGYTF.

The rearrangement joins TRBV7-9 to TRBJ2-6; D not resolved. The CDR3 extends over 15 amino acids. V lost 0 bases to trimming and J lost 0 bases, with 3 bases between them. CDR1 and CDR2 (germline): SEHNR, FQNEAQ (reference sequence). The chain's CDR3 is CASSLASSGANVLTF. The CDR3 coding sequence is TGTGCCAGCAGCTTAGCGTCCTCTGGGGCCAACGTCCTGACTTTC.

V usage is TRBV29-1 and J usage is TRBJ2-7; possibly TRBD1 for D (6 bases). The CDR3 consists of 12 residues. CDR1 SQVTM and CDR2 ANQGSEA come from the germline V gene. The V and J ends lost 7 bases and 6 bases respectively, with 16 bases between them. The DNA for the CDR3 is TGCAGCGACCGTCTATTAGGGGGCGAGCAGTACTTC. Protein: CSDRLLGGEQYF.